These 13 T cell receptor beta chains were all obtained from the same sample, sequenced in a study of T-cell reconstitution after alpha-beta-depleted transplantation in children. Preparation of the TCRbeta library used unique molecular identifiers. TCRdb processed the PCR reads anew with MiXCR; each CDR3 protein has one entry. Of approximately 230,000 distinct CDR3 sequences listed, roughly 25% are singletons. Sequencing was performed on PBMCs, mostly from graft donor cells, taken 360 days after TCRalphabeta/CD19-depleted stem cell transplant. These receptors all come from a female patient aged 2-15 years who had a stem cell transplant for congenital amegakaryocytic thrombocytopenia, so the T cells may come from the graft donor.

This clonotype was detected a few times. This rearrangement joins TRBV24-1 to TRBJ1-2; D gene unclear. The CDR3 consists of 14 residues. Between the trimmed V and J ends, which lost 3 bases and 4 bases, there was a span of 11 bases. Germline V gene data show CDR1 as KGHDR and CDR2 as SFDVKD. DNA for the CDR3: TGTGCCACCAGTGATGCAGCGAGCAGCTATGGCTACACCTTC. Protein: CATSDAASSYGYTF.

This rearrangement joins TRBV20-1 to TRBJ2-7, with D maybe TRBD2 (6 bases). The CDR3 runs to 11 residues. Germline V CDR1 and CDR2: DFQATT, SNEGSKA (reference sequence). Trimming pared 3 bases from V and 4 bases from J, leaving 7 bases between. The CDR3 DNA is TGCAGTGCTAGTCGGGAGTACGAGCAGTACTTC. Translating gives CSASREYEQYF.

The chain links TRBV20-1 to TRBJ1-5; D perhaps matches TRBD1 (6 bases). The CDR3 is 13 amino acids. CDR1 DFQATT and CDR2 SNEGSKA come from the germline V gene (reference sequence). Trimming cost V 5 bases and J 3 bases, with 11 bases left between them. This CDR3 is CSAGTQDNQPQHF. The CDR3 bases are TGCAGTGCTGGGACACAGGACAATCAGCCCCAGCATTTT.

This clonotype counts as medium-sized. The chain has TRBV5-1 and TRBJ1-1; D ambiguous. The V and J ends lost 4 bases and 5 bases respectively, with 12 bases between them. Germline CDR1 and CDR2: SGHRS and YFSETQ. There are 13 residues in the CDR3. CDR3 protein: CASSLGGETEAFF. DNA for the CDR3: TGCGCCAGCAGCCTAGGCGGGGAAACTGAAGCTTTCTTT.

This rearrangement joins TRBV11-3 to TRBJ2-1; 7 nucleotides match TRBD2. The CDR3 loop spans 22 amino acids. The junction had 22 bases not matched to a gene; V was cut back by 1 base and J by 1 base. The germline gives CDR1 SGHNT, CDR2 YENEEA. The CDR3 DNA sequence: TGTGCCAGCAGCTTAGGTTTTCTAGCGGTTTCTAAGGCAGTTGGATCCTACAATGAGCAGTTCTTC. It specifies CASSLGFLAVSKAVGSYNEQFF.

This clonotype was seen a few times. The rearrangement joins TRBV4-1 to TRBJ1-5, with no clear D. V was trimmed by 2 bases and J by 5 bases, leaving 7 bases between them. Germline assignment: CDR1 MGHRA and CDR2 YSYEKL. CDR3 length equals 13 residues. In DNA, the CDR3 is TGCGCCAGCAGCCAAACGAGGGATCAGCCCCAGCATTTT. Translation gives CASSQTRDQPQHF.

The chain recombines TRBV6-6 with TRBJ2-3; no clear D. The germline gives CDR1 MNHNY, CDR2 SVGAGI (reference sequence). CDR3 length: 13 residues. Between the trimmed V and J ends, which lost 8 bases and 2 bases, there was a span of 11 bases. Written as DNA, the CDR3 is TGTGCCAGCGCCCCCCGAGTCACAGATACGCAGTATTTT. This gives the protein CASAPRVTDTQYF.

The table lists this clonotype with a few counts. The chain has TRBV4-1 and TRBJ2-1; a possible D gene is TRBD1 (5 bases). The CDR3 runs to 15 residues. The V end lost 5 bases, the J end lost 1 base, and 12 bases lay between the germline ends. Germline V gene sequence: CDR1 MGHRA, CDR2 YSYEKL. The chain's CDR3 is CASSNRQSSYNEQFF. The CDR3 nucleotides read TGCGCCAGCAGCAACCGACAGAGTTCCTACAATGAGCAGTTCTTC.

This clonotype showed up many times. This chain links TRBV7-3 with TRBJ2-2; TRBD1 or TRBD2 may be the D gene (5 bases each). Germline CDR1 is SGHTA and CDR2 is FQGTGA. This CDR3 contains 16 residues. Trimming took off 2 bases at V and 5 bases at J, with 15 bases between the two ends. CDR3 protein: CASSLGTTSVTGELFF. CDR3 sequence (DNA): TGTGCCAGCAGCTTAGGGACGACATCGGTTACCGGGGAGCTGTTTTTT.

This clonotype appeared a few times. V gene TRBV4-1 combines with J gene TRBJ1-2, with D uncertain. This CDR3 spans 13 amino acids. Germline CDR1 is MGHRA and CDR2 is YSYEKL. V shed 1 base and J shed 6 bases, with 9 bases lying between them. The DNA of the CDR3 is TGCGCCAGCAGCCAAGTTGGTTTAGATGGCTACACCTTC. It encodes CASSQVGLDGYTF.

Points on this clonotype: One junction end disagrees with the germline gene, perhaps due to a read error. The J gene is TRBJ2-1, the V gene TRBV16; D perhaps matches TRBD2 (6 bases). This CDR3 has 17 amino acids. Germline CDR1 is KGHSY and CDR2 is FQNENV. The CDR3 here is CASSQWVPIRGINEQFF. The CDR3 DNA reads TGTGCCAGCAGTCAATGGGTACCTATCCGCGGGATCAATGAGCAGTTCTTC.

This clonotype was picked up a small number of times. As DNA, the CDR3 is TGTGCCAGCAGTTTATCAGACAGGGTGAGCGAGCAGTACTTC. As protein: CASSLSDRVSEQYF. The chain employs TRBV12-3 or TRBV12-4 and TRBJ2-7; 7 bases fit TRBD1. CDR3 size: 14 residues. With 2 bases clipped from V and 6 bases from J, the junction kept 7 bases outside the gene matches.

The chain carries TRBV2 and TRBJ2-1, with D perhaps matching TRBD2 (5 bases). The germline V gene encodes CDR1 SNHLY and CDR2 FYNNEI. CDR3 size: 15 residues. Trimming pared 3 bases from V and 5 bases from J, leaving 14 bases between. CDR3 protein: CASSEVLATNNEQFF. The CDR3 nucleotides are TGTGCCAGCAGTGAGGTTCTAGCTACCAACAATGAGCAGTTCTTC.